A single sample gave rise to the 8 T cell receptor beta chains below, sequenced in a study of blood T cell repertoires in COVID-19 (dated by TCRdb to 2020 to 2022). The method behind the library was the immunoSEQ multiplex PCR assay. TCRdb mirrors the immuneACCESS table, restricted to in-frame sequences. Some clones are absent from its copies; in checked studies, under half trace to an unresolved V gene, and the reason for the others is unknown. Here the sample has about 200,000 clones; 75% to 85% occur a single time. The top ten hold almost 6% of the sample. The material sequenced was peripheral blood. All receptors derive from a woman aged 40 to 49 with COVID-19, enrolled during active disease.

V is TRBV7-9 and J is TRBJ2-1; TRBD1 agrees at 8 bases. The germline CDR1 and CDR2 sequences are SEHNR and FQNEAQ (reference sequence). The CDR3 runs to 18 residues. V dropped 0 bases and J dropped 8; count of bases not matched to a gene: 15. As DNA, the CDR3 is TGTGCCAGCAGCTTAGCAGGTCCAGGGGGCAGGTTGTTCGATGAGCAGTTCTTC. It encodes CASSLAGPGGRLFDEQFF.

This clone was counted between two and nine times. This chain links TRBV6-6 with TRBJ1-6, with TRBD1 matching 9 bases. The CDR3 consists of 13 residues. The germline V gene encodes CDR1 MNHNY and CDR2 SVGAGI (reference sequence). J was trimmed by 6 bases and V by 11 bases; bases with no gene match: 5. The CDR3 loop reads CAHRTGANSPLHF. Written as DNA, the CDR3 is TGTGCCCACAGGACAGGGGCTAATTCACCCCTCCACTTT.

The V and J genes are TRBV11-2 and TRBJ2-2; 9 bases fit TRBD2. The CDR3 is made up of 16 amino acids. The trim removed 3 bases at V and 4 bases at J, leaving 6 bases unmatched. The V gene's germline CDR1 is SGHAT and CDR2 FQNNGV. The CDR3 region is CASSLGTSLSTGELFF. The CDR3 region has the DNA TGTGCCAGCAGCTTGGGGACTAGCTTAAGCACCGGGGAGCTGTTTTTT. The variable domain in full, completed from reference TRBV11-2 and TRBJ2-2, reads EAGVAQSPRYKIIEKRQSVAFWCNPISGHATLYWYQQILGQGPKLLIQFQNNGVVDDSQLPKDRFSAERLKGVDSTLKIQPAKLEDSAVYLCASSLGTSLSTGELFFGEGSRLTVL.

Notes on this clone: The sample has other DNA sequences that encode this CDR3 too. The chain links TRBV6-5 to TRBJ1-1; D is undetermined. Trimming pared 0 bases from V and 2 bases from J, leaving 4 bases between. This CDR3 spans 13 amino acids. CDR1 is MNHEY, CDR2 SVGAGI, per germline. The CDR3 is CASSYSANTEAFF. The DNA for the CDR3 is TGTGCCAGCAGTTACTCGGCCAACACTGAAGCTTTCTTT.

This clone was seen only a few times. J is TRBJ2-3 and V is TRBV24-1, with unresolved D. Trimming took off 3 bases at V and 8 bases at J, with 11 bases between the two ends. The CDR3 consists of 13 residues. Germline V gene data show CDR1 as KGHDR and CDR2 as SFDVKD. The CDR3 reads CATSDGLGLTQYF. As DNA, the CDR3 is TGTGCCACCAGTGATGGATTGGGCCTTACGCAGTATTTT.

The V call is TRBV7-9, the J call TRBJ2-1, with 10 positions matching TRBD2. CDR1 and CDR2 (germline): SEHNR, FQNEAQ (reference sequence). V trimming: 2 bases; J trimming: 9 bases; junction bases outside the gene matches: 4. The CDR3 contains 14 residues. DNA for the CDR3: TGTGCCAGCAGCTTATCCAGCGGGAGGGTTGAGCAGTTCTTC. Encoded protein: CASSLSSGRVEQFF.

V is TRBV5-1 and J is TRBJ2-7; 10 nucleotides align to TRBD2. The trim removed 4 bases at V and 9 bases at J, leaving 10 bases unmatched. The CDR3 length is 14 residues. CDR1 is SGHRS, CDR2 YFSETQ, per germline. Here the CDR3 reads CASSPRTSGFGQYF. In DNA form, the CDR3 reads TGCGCCAGCAGCCCGAGGACTAGCGGCTTCGGGCAGTACTTC.

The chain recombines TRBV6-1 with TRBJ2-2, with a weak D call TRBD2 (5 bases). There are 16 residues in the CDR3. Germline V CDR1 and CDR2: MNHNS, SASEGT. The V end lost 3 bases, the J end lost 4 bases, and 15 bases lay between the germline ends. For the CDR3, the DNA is TGTGCCAGCAGTGAGACGACTATCCCGTTCACCGGGGAGCTGTTTTTT. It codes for CASSETTIPFTGELFF.